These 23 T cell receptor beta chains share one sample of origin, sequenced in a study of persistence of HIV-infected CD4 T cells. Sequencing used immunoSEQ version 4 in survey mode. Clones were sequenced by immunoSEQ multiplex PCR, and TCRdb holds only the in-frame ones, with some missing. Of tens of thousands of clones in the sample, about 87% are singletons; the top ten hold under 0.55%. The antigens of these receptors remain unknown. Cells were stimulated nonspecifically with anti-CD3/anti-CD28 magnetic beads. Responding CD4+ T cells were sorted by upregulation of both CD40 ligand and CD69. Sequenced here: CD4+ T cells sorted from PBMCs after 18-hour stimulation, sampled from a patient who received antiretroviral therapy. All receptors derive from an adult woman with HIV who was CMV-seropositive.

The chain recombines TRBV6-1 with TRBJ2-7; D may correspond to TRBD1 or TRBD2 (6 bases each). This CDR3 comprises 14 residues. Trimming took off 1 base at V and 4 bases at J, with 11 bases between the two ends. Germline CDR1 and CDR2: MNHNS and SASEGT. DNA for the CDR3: TGTGCCAGCAGTGAAGGAGGGGGAGGATACGAGCAGTACTTC. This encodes CASSEGGGGYEQYF.

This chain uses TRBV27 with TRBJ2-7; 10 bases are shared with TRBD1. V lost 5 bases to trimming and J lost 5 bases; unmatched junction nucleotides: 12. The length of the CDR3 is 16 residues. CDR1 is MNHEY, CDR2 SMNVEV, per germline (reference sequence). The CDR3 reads CASSTITGQGNHEQYF. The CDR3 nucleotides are TGTGCCAGCAGTACTATAACGGGACAGGGGAACCACGAGCAGTACTTC.

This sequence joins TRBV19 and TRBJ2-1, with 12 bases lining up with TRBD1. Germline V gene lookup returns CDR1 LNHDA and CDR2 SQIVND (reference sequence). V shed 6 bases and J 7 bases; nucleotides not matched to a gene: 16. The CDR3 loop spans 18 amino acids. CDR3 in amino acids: CASSRKSPGQGAGNEQFF. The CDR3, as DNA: TGTGCCAGTAGCCGGAAATCTCCGGGACAGGGGGCGGGAAATGAGCAGTTCTTC.

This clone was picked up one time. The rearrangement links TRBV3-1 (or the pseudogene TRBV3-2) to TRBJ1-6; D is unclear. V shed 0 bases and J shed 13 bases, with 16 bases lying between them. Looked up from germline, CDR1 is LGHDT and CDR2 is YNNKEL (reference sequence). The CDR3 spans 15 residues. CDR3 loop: CASSQDLTGASPLHF. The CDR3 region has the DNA TGTGCCAGCAGCCAAGATCTGACGGGTGCGAGTCCCCTCCACTTT.

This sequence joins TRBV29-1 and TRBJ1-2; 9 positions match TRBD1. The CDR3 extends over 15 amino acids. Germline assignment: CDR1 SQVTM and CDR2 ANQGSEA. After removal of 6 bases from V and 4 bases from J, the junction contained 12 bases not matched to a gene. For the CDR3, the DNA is TGCAGCGTAGAGAACAGGGGGCAGCGGGGCTATGGCTACACCTTC. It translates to CSVENRGQRGYGYTF.

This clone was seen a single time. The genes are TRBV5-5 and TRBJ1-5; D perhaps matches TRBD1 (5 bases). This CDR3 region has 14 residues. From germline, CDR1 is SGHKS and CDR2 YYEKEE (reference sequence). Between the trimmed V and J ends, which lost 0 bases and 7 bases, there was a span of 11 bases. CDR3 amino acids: CASSLEAGRQPQHF. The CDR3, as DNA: TGTGCCAGCAGCTTGGAGGCAGGGAGACAGCCCCAGCATTTT.

The CDR3 region has the DNA TGTGCCACCAGGGCCCCCGCTTCACCCCTCCACTTT. Protein sequence: CATRAPASPLHF. This chain uses TRBV24-1 with TRBJ1-6, with no clear D. Trimming shortened V by 7 bases and J by 9 bases, and 9 bases separated the two germline ends. Germline CDR1 is KGHDR and CDR2 is SFDVKD. This CDR3 is built from 12 residues.

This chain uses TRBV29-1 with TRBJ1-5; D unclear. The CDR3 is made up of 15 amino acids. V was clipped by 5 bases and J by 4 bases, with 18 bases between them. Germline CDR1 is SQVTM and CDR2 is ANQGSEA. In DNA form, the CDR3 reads TGCAGCGTTATCCTGGCAGGAGACTTTAATCAGCCCCAGCATTTT. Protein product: CSVILAGDFNQPQHF. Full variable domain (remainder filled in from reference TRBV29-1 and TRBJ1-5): SAVISQKPSRDICQRGTSLTIQCQVDSQVTMMFWYRQQPGQSLTLIATANQGSEATYESGFVIDKFPISRPNLTFSTLTVSNMSPEDSSIYLCSVILAGDFNQPQHFGDGTRLSIL.

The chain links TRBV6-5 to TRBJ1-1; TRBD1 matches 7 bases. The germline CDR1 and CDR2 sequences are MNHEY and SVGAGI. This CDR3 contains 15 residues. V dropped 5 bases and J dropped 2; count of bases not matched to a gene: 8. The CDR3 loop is CASSLKGTANTEAFF. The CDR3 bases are TGTGCCAGCAGTCTGAAAGGGACAGCCAACACTGAAGCTTTCTTT.

As DNA, the CDR3 is TGTGCCAGCAGCTATGGTCAGGCTGGAAACACCATATATTTT. Encoded protein: CASSYGQAGNTIYF. J is TRBJ1-3 and V is TRBV5-4; D gene ambiguous. This CDR3 comprises 14 residues. The V gene lost 3 bases and the J gene lost 2 bases, with 9 bases spanning the gap. The germline V gene encodes CDR1 SGHNT and CDR2 YYREEE (reference sequence).

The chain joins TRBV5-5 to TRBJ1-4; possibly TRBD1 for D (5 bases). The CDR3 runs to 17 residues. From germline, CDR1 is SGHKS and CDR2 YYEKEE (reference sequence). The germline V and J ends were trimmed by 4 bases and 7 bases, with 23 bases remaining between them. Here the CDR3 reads CASSAPGFGARIEKLFF. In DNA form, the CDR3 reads TGTGCCAGCAGCGCGCCAGGGTTTGGGGCTCGGATTGAAAAACTGTTTTTT.

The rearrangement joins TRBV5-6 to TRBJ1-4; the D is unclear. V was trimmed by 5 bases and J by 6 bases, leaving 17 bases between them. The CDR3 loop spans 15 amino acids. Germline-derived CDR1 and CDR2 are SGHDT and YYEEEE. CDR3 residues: CASRGRSLGYEKLFF. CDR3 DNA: TGTGCCAGCAGGGGTAGGAGTCTGGGGTATGAAAAACTGTTTTTT. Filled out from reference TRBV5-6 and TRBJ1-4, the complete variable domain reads DAGVTQSPTHLIKTRGQQVTLRCSPKSGHDTVSWYQQALGQGPQFIFQYYEEEERQRGNFPDRFSGHQFPNYSSELNVNALLLGDSALYLCASRGRSLGYEKLFFGSGTQLSVL.

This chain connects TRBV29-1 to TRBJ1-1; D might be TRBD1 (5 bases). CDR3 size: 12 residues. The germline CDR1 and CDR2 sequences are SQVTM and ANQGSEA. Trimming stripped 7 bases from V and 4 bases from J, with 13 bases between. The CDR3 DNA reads TGCAGCGCCGGGGGGGGGAGCACTGAAGCTTTCTTT. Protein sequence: CSAGGGSTEAFF.

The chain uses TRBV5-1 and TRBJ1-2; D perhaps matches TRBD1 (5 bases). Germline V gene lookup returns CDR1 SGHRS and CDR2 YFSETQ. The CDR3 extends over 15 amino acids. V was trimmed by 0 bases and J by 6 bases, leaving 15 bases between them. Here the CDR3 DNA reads TGCGCCAGCAGCTTGGAAGGGGCAGGGCCGAATGGCTACACCTTC. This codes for CASSLEGAGPNGYTF.

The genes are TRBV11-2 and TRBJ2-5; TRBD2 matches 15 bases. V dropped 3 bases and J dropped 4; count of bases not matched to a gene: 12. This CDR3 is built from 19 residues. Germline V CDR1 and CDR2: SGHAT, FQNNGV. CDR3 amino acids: CASSLTTGTSGGPSETQYF. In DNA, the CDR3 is TGTGCCAGCAGCTTGACCACCGGGACTAGCGGGGGGCCATCAGAGACCCAGTACTTC.

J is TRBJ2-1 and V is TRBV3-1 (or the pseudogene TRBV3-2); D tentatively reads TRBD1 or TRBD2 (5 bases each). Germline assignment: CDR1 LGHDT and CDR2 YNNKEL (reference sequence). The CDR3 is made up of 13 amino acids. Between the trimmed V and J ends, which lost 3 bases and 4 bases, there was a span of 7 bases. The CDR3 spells CASSQGDYNEQFF. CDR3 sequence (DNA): TGTGCCAGCAGCCAGGGGGATTACAATGAGCAGTTCTTC.

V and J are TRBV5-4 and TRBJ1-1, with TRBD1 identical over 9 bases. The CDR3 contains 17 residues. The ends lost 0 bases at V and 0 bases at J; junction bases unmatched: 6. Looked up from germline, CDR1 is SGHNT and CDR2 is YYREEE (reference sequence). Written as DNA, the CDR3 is TGTGCCAGCAGCTTGGAGGGACAGGGAACCCTGAACACTGAAGCTTTCTTT. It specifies CASSLEGQGTLNTEAFF.

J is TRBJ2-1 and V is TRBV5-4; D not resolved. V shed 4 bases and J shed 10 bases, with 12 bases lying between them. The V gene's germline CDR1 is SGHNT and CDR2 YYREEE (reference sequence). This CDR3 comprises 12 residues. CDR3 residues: CASSMLFQEQFF. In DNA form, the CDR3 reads TGTGCCAGCAGCATGTTGTTCCAGGAGCAGTTCTTC.

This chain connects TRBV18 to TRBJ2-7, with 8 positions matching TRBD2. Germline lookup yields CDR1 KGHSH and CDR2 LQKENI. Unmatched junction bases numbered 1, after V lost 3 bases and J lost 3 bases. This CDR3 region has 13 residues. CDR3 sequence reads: CASSPSGVYEQYV. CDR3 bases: TGTGCCAGCTCACCTAGCGGGGTCTACGAGCAGTACGTC.

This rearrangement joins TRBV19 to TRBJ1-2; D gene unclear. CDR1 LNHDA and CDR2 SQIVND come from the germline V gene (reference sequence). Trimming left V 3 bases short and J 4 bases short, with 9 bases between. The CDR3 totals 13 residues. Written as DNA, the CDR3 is TGTGCCAGTAGTATCAAGGGATCCTATGGCTACACCTTC. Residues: CASSIKGSYGYTF.

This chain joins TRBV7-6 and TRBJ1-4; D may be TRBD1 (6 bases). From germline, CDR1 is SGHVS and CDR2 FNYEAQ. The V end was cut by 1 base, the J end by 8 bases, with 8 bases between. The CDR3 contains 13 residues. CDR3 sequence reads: CASSLEQGEKLFF. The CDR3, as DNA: TGTGCCAGCAGCTTAGAACAGGGAGAAAAACTGTTTTTT.

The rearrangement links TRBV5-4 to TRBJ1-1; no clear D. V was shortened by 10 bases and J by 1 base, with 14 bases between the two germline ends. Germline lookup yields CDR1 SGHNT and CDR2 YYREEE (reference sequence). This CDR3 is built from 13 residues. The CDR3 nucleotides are TGTGCCGCCAAAGGCCTGTCGAACACTGAAGCTTTCTTT. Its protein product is CAAKGLSNTEAFF.

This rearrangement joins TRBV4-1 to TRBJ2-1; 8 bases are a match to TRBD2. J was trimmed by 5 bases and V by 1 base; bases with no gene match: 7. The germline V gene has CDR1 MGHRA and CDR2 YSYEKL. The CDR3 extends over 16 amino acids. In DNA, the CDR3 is TGCGCCAGCAGCCAAGCAGAGCGGGGGCGCAACAATGAGCAGTTCTTC. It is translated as CASSQAERGRNNEQFF.